The 14 T cell receptor beta chains given below trace back to one sample, sequenced in a study of regulatory T cells in long-lasting Graves disease. Time point denoted: persistent/refractory GD, antithyroid drugs over 5 years with positive TRAb. The TCR library was made from RNA that had been extracted from PBMCs in TRIzol. Arm-PCR with iRepertoire HTBI primers amplified the CDR3 regions for these TCR beta libraries. MiXCR, run by TCRdb on the multiplex PCR reads, gives a single entry per CDR3 protein. The data show roughly 400,000 distinct CDR3 sequences, roughly a fifth seen once. The sample here was peripheral blood mononuclear cells (PBMCs), taken when the disease was refractory, from a patient treated with antithyroid drugs. Receptors were obtained from a female donor with Graves disease.

This chain links TRBV7-7 with TRBJ2-2; 8 positions agree with TRBD2. This CDR3 is built from 14 residues. Germline lookup yields CDR1 SSHAT and CDR2 FNYEAQ (reference sequence). The V segment lost 8 bases and the J segment 6 bases; nucleotides outside the gene matches: 8. The CDR3 sequence is CASGPGGESGELFF. The DNA of the CDR3 is TGTGCCAGCGGCCCGGGAGGGGAGTCCGGGGAGCTGTTTTTT.

This clonotype was seen a few times. The chain combines TRBV4-1 with TRBJ2-7; 11 bases match TRBD1. Germline loops: CDR1 MGHRA, CDR2 YSYEKL. V shed 4 bases, J shed 11 bases, and the junction held 10 bases outside the gene matches. CDR3 length: 14 residues. The CDR3: CASSPFLGQGEKYF. The DNA for the CDR3 is TGCGCCAGCAGCCCCTTTTTGGGACAGGGGGAAAAGTACTTC.

J is TRBJ1-3 and V is TRBV20-1; D ambiguous. The CDR3 runs to 13 residues. The germline CDR1 and CDR2 sequences are DFQATT and SNEGSKA (reference sequence). V was pared by 5 bases and J by 1 base, with 9 bases between. CDR3 sequence reads: CSASGESGNTIYF. In nucleotides, the CDR3 is TGCAGTGCTTCCGGCGAATCTGGAAACACCATATATTTT.

This clonotype was picked up many times. The chain combines TRBV6-1 with TRBJ2-7; 12 bases agree with TRBD2. The germline V gene has CDR1 MNHNS and CDR2 SASEGT. The trim removed 5 bases at V and 5 bases at J, leaving 4 bases unmatched. CDR3 length: 14 amino acids. The CDR3 coding sequence is TGTGCCAGCAGTCGACTAGCGGGAGATGACGAGCAGTACTTC. Protein product: CASSRLAGDDEQYF.

In this sample, this clonotype turned up once. The chain is built from TRBV11-2 and TRBJ2-2, with unresolved D. V shed 0 bases and J shed 3 bases, with 5 bases lying between them. The CDR3 covers 14 residues. The germline CDR1 and CDR2 sequences are SGHAT and FQNNGV. The CDR3 region is CASSLDADTGELFF. Written as DNA, the CDR3 is TGTGCCAGCAGCTTAGATGCGGACACCGGGGAGCTGTTTTTT.

This clonotype showed up many times. The J gene is TRBJ2-2, the V gene TRBV28, with D maybe TRBD1 (6 bases). CDR1 is MDHEN, CDR2 SYDVKM, per germline. The ends were cut back, 5 bases at V and 6 bases at J, with 22 bases in the middle. CDR3 length: 17 residues. CDR3 region: CASSLHVRGWRSGELFF. In nucleotides, the CDR3 is TGTGCCAGCAGTCTCCACGTGAGGGGGTGGAGGTCCGGGGAGCTGTTTTTT. The whole variable domain, filled in from reference TRBV28 and TRBJ2-2, reads DVKVTQSSRYLVKRTGEKVFLECVQDMDHENMFWYRQDPGLGLRLIYFSYDVKMKEKGDIPEGYSVSREKKERFSLILESASTNQTSMYLCASSLHVRGWRSGELFFGEGSRLTVL.

This clonotype was detected ten times or more. The genes are TRBV6-1 and TRBJ2-5; 16 nucleotides align to TRBD2. Germline V gene sequence: CDR1 MNHNS, CDR2 SASEGT. CDR3 size: 18 residues. The V segment lost 6 bases and the J segment 2 bases; nucleotides outside the gene matches: 9. CDR3: CASRPAGLAGGPQETQYF. CDR3 in DNA: TGTGCCAGCAGGCCGGCGGGACTAGCGGGAGGGCCTCAAGAGACCCAGTACTTC.

This clonotype has just a few counts. V usage is TRBV11-2 and J usage is TRBJ1-2, with 8 bases matching TRBD1. This CDR3 is built from 16 residues. Germline V CDR1 and CDR2: SGHAT, FQNNGV. Trimming cost V 6 bases and J 4 bases; bases outside gene matches: 13. This chain's CDR3 is CASRKVGQGAAYGYTF. The CDR3 DNA is TGTGCCAGCAGGAAAGTAGGCCAGGGGGCGGCCTATGGCTACACCTTC.

This clonotype was seen ten or more times. This chain uses TRBV12-3 or TRBV12-4 with TRBJ2-7; the D gene is possibly TRBD2 (5 bases). CDR3 length equals 12 residues. Trimming took 5 bases from V and 3 from J, leaving 8 bases between them. CDR3 residues: CASSPRDYEQYF. In nucleotides, the CDR3 is TGTGCCAGCAGTCCCCGGGACTACGAGCAGTACTTC.

This clonotype was seen more than once but under ten times. This sequence joins TRBV19 and TRBJ2-2; D ambiguous. Trimming stripped 4 bases from V and 4 bases from J, with 19 bases between. This CDR3 has 17 residues. CDR1 LNHDA and CDR2 SQIVND come from the germline V gene (reference sequence). This CDR3 is CASSTTMRPGFTGELFF. The CDR3 DNA reads as TGTGCCAGTAGTACCACTATGCGACCAGGATTCACCGGGGAGCTGTTTTTT. The full variable domain, rest sourced from reference TRBV19 and TRBJ2-2, is DGGITQSPKYLFRKEGQNVTLSCEQNLNHDAMYWYRQDPGQGLRLIYYSQIVNDFQKGDIAEGYSVSREKKESFPLTVTSAQKNPTAFYLCASSTTMRPGFTGELFFGEGSRLTVL.

The CDR3 protein is CAISGRGFDYGYTF. CDR3 DNA: TGTGCCATCAGTGGCAGGGGTTTCGACTATGGCTACACCTTC. The gene calls are TRBV10-3 and TRBJ1-2; D might be TRBD1 (6 bases). Trimming shortened V by 4 bases and J by 3 bases, and 12 bases separated the two germline ends. The length of the CDR3 is 14 residues. Per germline, CDR1 ENHRY and CDR2 SYGVKD.

The sample holds many counts of this clonotype. The rearrangement joins TRBV11-2 to TRBJ2-5, with a possible D match to TRBD2 (6 bases). Germline V lookup: CDR1 SGHAT, CDR2 FQNNGV. V lost 5 bases, J lost 1 base, and 17 bases lay in between. This CDR3 has 16 amino acids. Here the CDR3 reads CASSLSGAGTQETQYF. CDR3 nucleotides: TGTGCCAGCAGCCTTAGTGGTGCGGGAACCCAAGAGACCCAGTACTTC.

V usage is TRBV29-1 and J usage is TRBJ2-1, with a weak D call TRBD1 (5 bases). V was trimmed by 8 bases and J by 9 bases, leaving 17 bases between them. Germline V lookup: CDR1 SQVTM, CDR2 ANQGSEA. This CDR3 region has 12 residues. The CDR3 DNA is TGCAGCTCACAAACGCCAGGGCTTGAGCAGTTCTTC. Its protein product is CSSQTPGLEQFF.

This clonotype was counted only a few times. V usage is TRBV5-4 and J usage is TRBJ1-2; tentative D call: TRBD1 (5 bases). V was shortened by 5 bases and J by 6 bases, with 26 bases between the two germline ends. The CDR3 spans 17 residues. Germline loops: CDR1 SGHNT, CDR2 YYREEE (reference sequence). The DNA for the CDR3 is TGTGCCAGCAGTTTAGATAACACGGGGCCGGGAGGAAATGGCTACACCTTC. Its translation: CASSLDNTGPGGNGYTF. The whole variable domain, remainder taken from reference TRBV5-4 and TRBJ1-2, is ETGVTQSPTHLIKTRGQQVTLRCSSQSGHNTVSWYQQALGQGPQFIFQYYREEENGRGNFPPRFSGLQFPNYSSELNVNALELDDSALYLCASSLDNTGPGGNGYTFGSGTRLTVV.